What follows are 12 T cell receptor beta chains derived from one specimen sequenced in a study of response to subunit inactivated influenza vaccine. TCRdb independently ran MiXCR on the RT-PCR reads; one entry per CDR3 protein. Of 400,000 to 650,000 distinct CDR3 sequences listed, roughly 7.6% are singletons. Sample: PBMCs from blood, taken approximately 25 months after vaccination. The origin of the receptors is a man between 50 and 75 years old who received an inactivated influenza vaccine.

This clonotype has at least ten counts. The chain links TRBV5-6 to TRBJ2-7; TRBD2 matches at 11 bases. In germline, CDR1 is SGHDT, CDR2 YYEEEE. V trimming: 2 bases; J trimming: 3 bases; junction bases outside the gene matches: 1. The CDR3 totals 14 residues. In DNA, the CDR3 is TGTGCCAGCAGCTTTGGGACTAGCGGCTACGAGCAGTACTTC. As protein: CASSFGTSGYEQYF. Filled out from reference TRBV5-6 and TRBJ2-7, the complete variable domain reads DAGVTQSPTHLIKTRGQQVTLRCSPKSGHDTVSWYQQALGQGPQFIFQYYEEEERQRGNFPDRFSGHQFPNYSSELNVNALLLGDSALYLCASSFGTSGYEQYFGPGTRLTVT.

The CDR3 DNA is TGTGCCAGCAGCTTAAGTGGGCAGGGAGCTTATAATTCACCCCTCCACTTT. Protein: CASSLSGQGAYNSPLHF. This chain connects TRBV7-2 to TRBJ1-6, with TRBD1 as a possible D gene (5 bases). The CDR3 runs 17 residues. Germline V gives CDR1 SGHTA, CDR2 FQGNSA. V shed 2 bases and J shed 4 bases, with 15 bases lying between them.

This clonotype came up a few times. The J gene is TRBJ2-1, the V gene TRBV20-1; no clear D. Germline V gene sequence: CDR1 DFQATT, CDR2 SNEGSKA (reference sequence). The CDR3 covers 10 residues. Deletions cut 3 bases from V and 7 bases from J, with 4 bases between. The chain's CDR3 is CSARTNEQFF. CDR3 coding DNA: TGCAGTGCTAGGACTAATGAGCAGTTCTTC.

The sample holds many counts of this clonotype. The V gene is TRBV7-2, the J gene TRBJ2-1, with TRBD1 matching 8 bases. Germline V gives CDR1 SGHTA, CDR2 FQGNSA. The CDR3 is made up of 15 amino acids. The junction had 6 bases not matched to a gene; V was cut back by 4 bases and J by 4 bases. CDR3 amino acids: CASSSGGSGYNEQFF. The CDR3 coding sequence is TGTGCCAGCAGCTCAGGGGGCTCGGGTTACAATGAGCAGTTCTTC.

The rearrangement joins TRBV3-1 to TRBJ1-3, with D uncertain. The V and J ends lost 2 bases and 6 bases respectively, with 2 bases between them. The CDR3 spans 11 residues. CDR1 LGHDT and CDR2 YNNKEL come from the germline V gene (reference sequence). In DNA form, the CDR3 reads TGTGCCAGCAGCCAACTAAACACCATATATTTT. Its translation is CASSQLNTIYF.

The chain couples TRBV3-1 to TRBJ2-5; the match to TRBD2 covers 11 bases. Germline CDR1 reads LGHDT; CDR2 reads YNNKEL (reference sequence). The CDR3 totals 16 residues. J lost 3 bases, V lost 0 bases, and 3 bases had no gene match. Here the CDR3 reads CASSQEGGLAEETQYF. The CDR3 DNA sequence: TGTGCCAGCAGCCAAGAGGGGGGACTAGCGGAAGAGACCCAGTACTTC.

This clonotype was seen a handful of times. V is TRBV9 and J is TRBJ2-1; D gene unclear. V was shortened by 0 bases and J by 10 bases, with 14 bases between the two germline ends. The germline gives CDR1 SGDLS, CDR2 YYNGEE. The CDR3 consists of 14 residues. Written as DNA, the CDR3 is TGTGCCAGCAGCGTAGGGCCCTATATCAGAGAGCAGTTCTTC. Protein: CASSVGPYIREQFF.

The CDR3 region is CSARDPREGPYEQYF. As DNA, the CDR3 is TGCAGTGCTAGAGATCCCCGGGAGGGCCCCTACGAGCAGTACTTC. The chain employs TRBV20-1 and TRBJ2-7; 8 bases line up with TRBD2. The germline V gene has CDR1 DFQATT and CDR2 SNEGSKA (reference sequence). The CDR3 is made up of 15 amino acids. V dropped 0 bases and J dropped 2; count of bases not matched to a gene: 6.

V is TRBV4-3 and J is TRBJ2-3; 7 bases map to TRBD2. The V segment lost 1 base and the J segment 0 bases; nucleotides outside the gene matches: 7. Germline V gives CDR1 LGHNA, CDR2 YSLEER. This CDR3 comprises 17 residues. The CDR3 loop reads CASSQGFGRGSTDTQYF. The CDR3 bases are TGCGCCAGCAGCCAAGGGTTCGGGCGGGGGAGCACAGATACGCAGTATTTT.

This clonotype showed up many times. The V call is TRBV5-1, the J call TRBJ2-2; D possibly uses TRBD1 or TRBD2 (5 bases each). Between the trimmed V and J ends, which lost 3 bases and 1 base, there was a span of 7 bases. CDR1 is SGHRS, CDR2 YFSETQ, per germline. This CDR3 has 14 residues. In DNA, the CDR3 is TGCGCCAGCAGCTGGGACGGGAACACCGGGGAGCTGTTTTTT. This encodes CASSWDGNTGELFF.

This clonotype turned up a few times. The chain is built from TRBV28 and TRBJ1-2; D uncertain. The length of the CDR3 is 12 residues. From germline, CDR1 is MDHEN and CDR2 SYDVKM. V lost 4 bases and J lost 8, with 11 bases in between. The CDR3 protein is CASSWQPLGYTF. CDR3 nucleotides: TGTGCCAGCAGTTGGCAGCCTCTAGGCTACACCTTC.

CDR3 in amino acids: CASSVGAEISYNEQFF. The CDR3 region has the DNA TGTGCCAGCAGCGTAGGTGCGGAGATCTCCTACAATGAGCAGTTCTTC. The rearrangement joins TRBV9 to TRBJ2-1; D ambiguous. The germline V gene has CDR1 SGDLS and CDR2 YYNGEE. V lost 0 bases to trimming and J lost 0 bases, with 10 bases between them. The CDR3 has 16 residues.